This TCR beta chain originates from a study of blood T cells in healthy people across ages. This clonotype occurred a few times. Using a J-beta primer mix together with a sample-barcoded 5' primer, a second PCR was run for roughly 6 to 12 cycles. Researchers report that a template-switch adaptor with 12 random nucleotides tagged each cDNA molecule. TCRdb itself ran the 5' RACE reads through MiXCR, one entry per CDR3 protein. The sample contains about 930,000 distinct CDR3 sequences, about 28% of which appear only once. The CDR3 consists of 12 residues. The V gene's germline CDR1 is SQVTM and CDR2 ANQGSEA. The V segment lost 4 bases and the J segment 0 bases; nucleotides outside the gene matches: 0. These records were also assigned to another study, of T cells of mothers and their children. As that study records: Amplification in the second PCR used the M1S primer, which added sample barcodes and 2-4 random nucleotides.

Material: blood. This rearrangement joins TRBV29-1 to TRBJ2-7; TRBD2 matches 7 bases. This TCR was sampled from a woman aged 40-49 years in good health. CDR3 in amino acids: CSVGTSSYEQYF. In DNA form, the CDR3 reads TGCAGCGTTGGGACTAGCTCCTACGAGCAGTACTTC.